A selection of T cell receptor beta chains follows, all from one sample in a study of T cell responses to AZD1222 COVID-19 vaccine. Sequenced by immunoSEQ multiplex PCR; TCRdb stores in-frame clones only, minus some. The sample has about 170,000 clones, 87% seen once. The specimen was peripheral blood, collected on day 0 of AZD1222 vaccination. These receptors were taken from an adult in good health. CDR3s include the opening cysteine and the closing phenylalanine or tryptophan. Fields, in order: CDR3 protein, V gene.

CDR3aa: CASSQGGGRTEAFF
v_gene: TRBV3-1/TRBV3-2

CDR3aa: CASSQDPSGTLRETQYF
v_gene: TRBV4-1

CDR3aa: CASSPPSFYNEQFF
v_gene: TRBV7-9

CDR3aa: CASSALPTGTSVLNQFF
v_gene: TRBV18

CDR3aa: CASSSYTTYHPEAFF
v_gene: TRBV27

CDR3aa: CASSYFTNTGELFF
v_gene: TRBV6-5

CDR3aa: CASSEGAGGQETQYF
v_gene: TRBV6-1

CDR3aa: CASSSRDRATYEQYF
v_gene: TRBV27

CDR3aa: CASSSAQTGGYEQYF
v_gene: TRBV2

CDR3aa: CASNAGGLNYGYTF
v_gene: TRBV4-2

CDR3aa: CASSPTSGLGSYEQYF
v_gene: TRBV5-1

CDR3aa: CAISGQGYNEQFF
v_gene: TRBV10-3

CDR3aa: CASSYTGEVTEAFF
v_gene: TRBV9

CDR3aa: CASSDGGRYTEAFF
v_gene: TRBV10-1

CDR3aa: CASSRAVGGRGGELFF
v_gene: TRBV5-4

CDR3aa: CASSSDRGNSPLHF
v_gene: TRBV28

CDR3aa: CASSLTLSGNTIYF
v_gene: TRBV5-5

CDR3aa: CASSPPANTEAFF
v_gene: TRBV7-9

CDR3aa: CASSQDLRGRAYNEQFF
v_gene: TRBV3-1/TRBV3-2

CDR3aa: CATSRGSTGSEPQHF
v_gene: TRBV15

CDR3aa: CASSEVYHNQPQHF
v_gene: TRBV6-1

CDR3aa: CASNALDRTDTQYF
v_gene: TRBV5-1

CDR3aa: CASSQVSGGSYYGYTF
v_gene: TRBV3-1/TRBV3-2

CDR3aa: CATGDRLTLGGYYGYTF
v_gene: TRBV28

CDR3aa: CASSRTGAENEKLFF
v_gene: TRBV27

CDR3aa: CASSQADRVGYTF
v_gene: TRBV3-1/TRBV3-2

CDR3aa: CASSSQPPGYTF
v_gene: TRBV11-2

CDR3aa: CASSTVLQAEQYF
v_gene: TRBV19

CDR3aa: CASSQAGASPSDTQYF
v_gene: TRBV4-2

CDR3aa: CASSLAQGVDEKLFF
v_gene: TRBV7-9

CDR3aa: CSARVVGTEAFF
v_gene: TRBV29-1

CDR3aa: CASTSRGYQETQYF
v_gene: TRBV6-5

CDR3aa: CASSSRFSEQYF
v_gene: TRBV6-6

CDR3aa: CASKPGQGFFYEQYF
v_gene: TRBV11-3

CDR3aa: CASEDRGDYNSPLHF
v_gene: TRBV3-1/TRBV3-2

CDR3aa: CASSRESGTTGQETQYF
v_gene: TRBV19

CDR3aa: CASSLYAEGYHF
v_gene: TRBV11-3

CDR3aa: CASSPPGTSGNTDTQYF
v_gene: TRBV18

CDR3aa: CASSDAISYGEAFF
v_gene: TRBV2

CDR3aa: CAWSPYSGTYNEQFF
v_gene: TRBV30

CDR3aa: CASSPGTGTTNEKLFF
v_gene: TRBV28

CDR3aa: CASSSTSGSYNEQFF
v_gene: TRBV6-5

CDR3aa: CASSVVGVNGAFF
v_gene: TRBV9

CDR3aa: CASSQDPGRTDTQYF
v_gene: TRBV3-1/TRBV3-2

CDR3aa: CASSSPGTEAFF
v_gene: TRBV27

CDR3aa: CASSFGASGNEQFF
v_gene: TRBV7-8

CDR3aa: CSGGGLNTEAFF
v_gene: TRBV29-1

CDR3aa: CASSRLQGHNYQETQYF
v_gene: TRBV5-6

CDR3aa: CARSLRTGGTEAFF
v_gene: TRBV5-3

CDR3aa: CASSYLGGSADTQYF
v_gene: TRBV7-3